The subject of this entry is one T cell receptor (beta chain). The data derive from a study of identical twins. From germline, CDR1 is SGHRS and CDR2 YFSETQ. V was clipped by 0 bases and J by 7 bases, with 13 bases between them. The CDR3 contains 14 residues. One entry per CDR3 protein, called by TCRdb with MiXCR from the 5' RACE reads. The table shows hundreds of thousands of distinct CDR3 sequences, with approximately 25% occurring only once. This sample was shared with a second study, whose subject was T cells expressing NK-cell markers. Per that paper: Roughly six of the donors carried dominant NKG2C+ clonotypes that took up roughly 1.0-8% of their CD8+ T cells.

Sequencing used CD4+ T cells sorted from blood. The rearrangement joins TRBV5-1 to TRBJ1-2; D perhaps matches TRBD1 (5 bases). This TCR came from a woman younger than 30 in good health. In nucleotides, the CDR3 is TGCGCCAGCAGCTTGGCCCTGTCCGGGGGTGGCTACACCTTC. It codes for CASSLALSGGGYTF.